These 18 T cell receptor beta chains came from one sample sequenced in a study of CD8 T cells in Susac syndrome (dated by TCRdb to the late 2010s). Libraries were prepared through the immunoSEQ multiplex PCR assay. RNA was extracted with the RNeasy kit and roughly 0.45 to 1 ug was reverse transcribed using random hexamers. TCRdb's own reprocessing of the public reads used fastp at Q25 and MiXCR and kept productive beta chains. Identical CDR3 proteins give one entry, which carries the most common genes and DNA. Across this sample there are around 300,000 distinct CDR3 sequences, with approximately 85% seen only once. The top ten hold 0.21% of the sample. Sequencing input: CD8+ T cells from PBMCs. The source is a human donor with multiple sclerosis.

The chain links TRBV6-1 to TRBJ2-2, with no clear D. The CDR3 contains 15 residues. The ends were cut back, 3 bases at V and 0 bases at J, with 8 bases in the middle. The V gene's germline CDR1 is MNHNS and CDR2 SASEGT. CDR3 in amino acids: CASSETPANTGELFF. Here the CDR3 DNA reads TGTGCCAGCAGTGAGACACCCGCGAACACCGGGGAGCTGTTTTTT.

V is TRBV9 and J is TRBJ2-7; 8 positions match TRBD2. The J segment lost 7 bases and the V segment lost 0 bases, leaving 9 bases of the junction unmatched. The germline gives CDR1 SGDLS, CDR2 YYNGEE. The CDR3 loop spans 15 amino acids. DNA of the CDR3: TGTGCCAGCAGCGTAGGAGGACTAGCCGAGGGGGAGCAGTACTTC. Translating gives CASSVGGLAEGEQYF.

There are a few counts of this clonotype. This sequence joins TRBV10-3 and TRBJ2-7; 9 nucleotides line up with TRBD2. V gave up 2 bases and J gave up 1 base; unmatched junction bases: 6. CDR1 is ENHRY and CDR2 is SYGVKD in the germline V gene. CDR3 length: 16 residues. The CDR3 coding sequence is TGTGCCATCAGTGAGCCGGGGCTAGCGGGATCCTACGAGCAGTACTTC. This translates into CAISEPGLAGSYEQYF.

This sequence joins TRBV30 and TRBJ2-7; 14 positions match TRBD2. The CDR3 is 15 residues long. CDR1 GTSNPN and CDR2 SVGIG come from the germline V gene (reference sequence). The V gene end was trimmed by 1 base and the J gene end by 6 bases; junction bases not matched to a gene: 5. CDR3 amino acids: CAWSGWGLAGAEQYF. CDR3 nucleotides: TGTGCCTGGAGTGGATGGGGACTAGCGGGAGCCGAGCAGTACTTC.

This sequence joins TRBV28 and TRBJ2-6; D is unclear. The CDR3 consists of 14 residues. V lost 5 bases to trimming and J lost 0 bases, with 5 bases between them. In germline, CDR1 is MDHEN, CDR2 SYDVKM. CDR3 in DNA: TGTGCCAGCAGTGGCAACTCTGGGGCCAACGTCCTGACTTTC. Protein product: CASSGNSGANVLTF.

The rearrangement joins TRBV20-1 to TRBJ2-7, with D possibly TRBD1 on 6 matching bases. Per the germline V gene, CDR1 is DFQATT and CDR2 is SNEGSKA (reference sequence). CDR3 length: 13 amino acids. With 6 bases removed from V and 0 bases from J, the gap between germline ends came to 12 bases. The CDR3 DNA is TGCAGTGCCTTGCTGGGGGCCTCCTACGAGCAGTACTTC. It specifies CSALLGASYEQYF.

This clonotype has a handful of counts. The V call is TRBV6-2 or TRBV6-3, the J call TRBJ2-7, with D possibly being TRBD2 (6 bases). The CDR3 length is 13 residues. CDR1 MNHEY and CDR2 SVGEGT come from the germline V gene. V lost 2 bases and J 1 base, leaving 6 bases between the germline ends. The CDR3 DNA reads TGTGCCAGCAGTTACGGGACTTCCTACGAGCAGTACTTC. Translating it yields CASSYGTSYEQYF.

The count of this clonotype is one. The chain recombines TRBV30 with TRBJ1-1; unclear D gene. There are 13 residues in the CDR3. From germline, CDR1 is GTSNPN and CDR2 SVGIG (reference sequence). The V gene lost 5 bases and the J gene lost 1 base, with 11 bases spanning the gap. The CDR3, as DNA: TGTGCCTGGGCCCGGGAGGGGAACACTGAAGCTTTCTTT. Its translation: CAWAREGNTEAFF.

V gene TRBV7-2 combines with J gene TRBJ2-1; no clear D. The germline V and J ends were trimmed by 5 bases and 2 bases, with 7 bases remaining between them. CDR1 is SGHTA, CDR2 FQGNSA, per germline. This CDR3 has 13 amino acids. The CDR3 sequence: CASSEDPYNEQFF. CDR3 DNA sequence: TGTGCCAGCAGCGAGGACCCCTACAATGAGCAGTTCTTC. The full variable domain, completed using reference TRBV7-2 and TRBJ2-1, is GAGVSQSPSNKVTEKGKDVELRCDPISGHTALYWYRQSLGQGLEFLIYFQGNSAPDKSGLPSDRFSAERTGGSVSTLTIQRTQQEDSAVYLCASSEDPYNEQFFGPGTRLTVL.

V gene TRBV28 combines with J gene TRBJ1-1, with 10 bases that match TRBD1. This CDR3 region has 17 residues. Per germline, CDR1 MDHEN and CDR2 SYDVKM. V was pared by 7 bases and J by 2 bases, with 13 bases of the junction left unmatched. CDR3 loop: CASILDMGQGLNTEAFF. In nucleotides, the CDR3 is TGTGCCAGCATCCTTGATATGGGACAGGGGCTAAACACTGAAGCTTTCTTT.

V is TRBV10-3 and J is TRBJ1-6, with 9 positions matching TRBD1. The trim removed 0 bases at V and 7 bases at J, leaving 4 bases unmatched. The CDR3 has 16 residues. In germline, CDR1 is ENHRY, CDR2 SYGVKD. The DNA of the CDR3 is TGTGCCATCAGTGAGTCGCCGGGACAGGGAAATTCACCCCTCCACTTT. This translates into CAISESPGQGNSPLHF.

The chain combines TRBV27 with TRBJ1-5; D is perhaps TRBD1 (5 bases). Germline CDR1 MNHEY, CDR2 SMNVEV (reference sequence). V lost 6 bases to trimming and J lost 0 bases, with 9 bases between them. CDR3 length: 14 amino acids. The CDR3 sequence: CASRAGLSNQPQHF. The CDR3 DNA reads as TGTGCCAGCAGGGCGGGGCTTAGCAATCAGCCCCAGCATTTT.

The CDR3 DNA reads as TGTGCCAGCAGCCAAGATTCGGGACTCGGGGATACGCAGTATTTT. Its translation: CASSQDSGLGDTQYF. The genes are TRBV3-1 and TRBJ2-3; the D gene is possibly TRBD2 (6 bases). Germline V lookup: CDR1 LGHDT, CDR2 YNNKEL (reference sequence). This CDR3 is 15 amino acids long. V was shortened by 0 bases and J by 6 bases, with 13 bases between the two germline ends.

This chain joins TRBV4-1 and TRBJ1-5; no clear D. Germline assignment: CDR1 MGHRA and CDR2 YSYEKL. V lost 1 base and J lost 3, with 10 bases in between. The CDR3 has 15 residues. CDR3 DNA: TGCGCCAGCAGCCAAGTCACAGCTAACAATCAGCCCCAGCATTTT. Its translation is CASSQVTANNQPQHF.

The chain recombines TRBV5-4 with TRBJ1-1; no reliable D call. Germline V gene lookup returns CDR1 SGHNT and CDR2 YYREEE (reference sequence). This CDR3 has 13 amino acids. Trimming cost V 4 bases and J 6 bases, with 13 bases left between them. The CDR3 DNA follows: TGTGCCAGCAGCACGGAACCCACCCCTGAAGCTTTCTTT. Protein sequence: CASSTEPTPEAFF. Variable domain in full (rest from reference TRBV5-4 and TRBJ1-1): ETGVTQSPTHLIKTRGQQVTLRCSSQSGHNTVSWYQQALGQGPQFIFQYYREEENGRGNFPPRFSGLQFPNYSSELNVNALELDDSALYLCASSTEPTPEAFFGQGTRLTVV.

V gene TRBV4-2 combines with J gene TRBJ2-2; D is uncertain. The V end was cut by 1 base, the J end by 1 base, with 7 bases between. The CDR3 extends over 15 amino acids. Germline values: CDR1 LGHNA, CDR2 YNFKEQ. CDR3 loop: CASSQVPRNTGELFF. The CDR3 region has the DNA TGTGCCAGCAGCCAAGTCCCCAGGAACACCGGGGAGCTGTTTTTT.

This clonotype was seen just once. The chain employs TRBV30 and TRBJ2-4; no clear D. The V and J ends lost 2 bases and 15 bases respectively, with 14 bases between them. This CDR3 comprises 11 residues. Germline CDR1 is GTSNPN and CDR2 is SVGIG (reference sequence). CDR3 in DNA: TGTGCCTGGAGTAAGGAGAGCAAGGGGTACTTC. Its translation: CAWSKESKGYF.

The gene calls are TRBV21-1 and TRBJ1-5. TRBV21-1 is a pseudogene segment. CDR3 length equals 15 residues. As DNA, the CDR3 is TGTGCCAGCAGCAAAGAGGCCAGGACCTATCAGCCCCAGCATTTT. This gives the protein CASSKEARTYQPQHF.